This TCR beta chain appears in the sequencing data of a study of radiation and T cells in renal cell carcinoma (dated by TCRdb to 2020 to 2022). Looking at the study overall: TCR beta sequencing covered around 50 samples in total, comprising 25 or so tumors and approximately 27 peripheral blood samples. The last blood draw occurred 4 weeks after radiation, at the same time as nephrectomy. Across all 50 or so samples, 4,016,671 unique CDR3 nucleotide sequences, encoding 2.5 million to 3 million unique CDR3 amino acid sequences, were identified. Broader findings and caveats from the paper: Because pretreatment tumor biopsies were not available, the study could not determine whether clonotypes were already present within the tumor at baseline. Effects of radiation dose or scheduling on the TCR repertoire could not be addressed with the single-armed trial design. Blood repertoire dynamics were not followed beyond 4 weeks after treatment. In blood, the top tumor clonotypes increased between baseline and 2 weeks post-radiation and then shrank by 4 weeks, which suggests that tumor-resident clones expanded only transiently.

Note on this clone: Its antigen is not yet known. No much larger clone is present one base from it, and per-base qualities are unavailable.

The immunoSEQ kit was used, according to the manufacturer's recommendations, to generate TCR beta libraries from genomic DNA. To prepare libraries, a first multiplex PCR with proprietary primers was run, followed by a second PCR that added unique barcodes, and a bead cleanup was done after each round. Each sample batch included a kit-provided positive control reaction and a negative control reaction. The final libraries were assessed on an Agilent 4200 TapeStation D1000 ScreenTape, pooled by volume, and quantified by qPCR. Sequencing ran on an Illumina NextSeq500 with a MidOutput 150-cycle cartridge, using 156 Read1 and 15 Index1 cycles with kit custom primers. The pooled library was loaded at roughly 0.9 pM with around 20% PhiX control spiked in. On the study's bioinformatics: The vendor-processed data were analyzed in R, and a clonotype was defined as all T cells that share the same CDR3 nucleotide sequence. In the clone abundance analyses, frequencies were normalized to the 10,000 most abundant clones in each sample. Before analysis, public T cell clones were removed, and these numbered fewer than five per sample on average. Tumor-enriched and baseline blood-enriched clonotypes were defined by at least a 32-fold difference in abundance between compartments. A beta-binomial differential abundance model was used to identify clonotypes that expanded or contracted between blood time points. The Baroni-Urbani and Buser coefficient was used to measure tumor-blood repertoire similarity, and groups were compared with two-tailed Wilcoxon tests in R. This is the immuneACCESS table as TCRdb keeps it, with only in-frame sequences that have V and J called. A part of the clones is gone; compared with another copy, unresolved V genes explain less than half, and the rest is unexplained. V, J and clone size reflect that table, while D and trimming were determined from the DNA. For this sample there are around 140,000 clones; around 88% appear just once. The leading ten clones occupy 15% to 20% of the sample.

CDR1 SGHAT and CDR2 FQNNGV were looked up in the germline V gene. V is pared back by 5 bases and J by 2 bases, with 16 bases lying between the germline termini. The CDR3 runs 16 amino acids, cysteine and phenylalanine included. The CDR3 DNA has 48 bases and is translated from base 1. The time point label corresponds to: blood 4 weeks post-SBRT, at nephrectomy. The sample's treatment or condition, from its label and the paper: 15 Gy SBRT to primary tumor, nephrectomy 4 weeks later. Samples came from a clinical trial, in which primary renal cell carcinomas received 15 Gy stereotactic body radiation therapy followed by nephrectomy 4 weeks later. To track tumor-enriched clonotypes, serial peripheral blood was sampled from radiation-treated patients at baseline and at 2 weeks and 4 weeks after SBRT. Every patient had renal cell carcinoma of clear cell pathology. The QIAamp DNA Blood Mini Kit (Qiagen) was used to prepare genomic DNA for TCR sequencing. Samples were included in the analyses only if all quality control checks were passed.

The sequence came from a woman in her forties or fifties with renal cell carcinoma. The rearrangement combines TRBV11-2 with TRBJ1-3, with a tentative D gene TRBD1 over 5 matching bases. The sample consisted of blood, taken from a patient whose treatment included radiotherapy and nephrectomy. The sequenced DNA: TGTGCCAGCAGCCCCCCCGGGACCCTCCCTGGAAACACCATATATTTT. Translated, it reads CASSPPGTLPGNTIYF.